This is a list of T cell receptor beta chains from one sample in a study of siplizumab effects on memory and regulatory T cells. Sequencing was performed with immunoSEQ multiplex PCR; in TCRdb, only in-frame clones are kept and a portion is missing. Seen here are tens of thousands of clones, about 94% observed once, and the top ten hold 0.3%. Sequenced material: non-Treg CD4+ T cells sorted from blood. Every receptor here comes from a human donor in good health. CDR3s include the opening cysteine and the closing phenylalanine or tryptophan. A D gene is named only where the DNA matches it firmly. The size entry is marked missing in some rows and otherwise reads once, few, many or a size class.

clone_size | cdr3_length | j_call | v_call | d_call | cdr3_aa | cdr3_nt
. | 14 | TRBJ2-3 | TRBV10-3 | . | CAIRSGPPTDTQYF | TGTGCCATCAGATCGGGGCCCCCCACAGATACGCAGTATTTT
once | 15 | TRBJ1-1 | TRBV5-1 | . | CASSLASKMNTEAFF | TGCGCCAGCAGCTTGGCCTCAAAGATGAACACTGAAGCTTTCTTT
. | 18 | TRBJ1-1 | TRBV5-1 | . | CASSLGGGPVERDTEAFF | TGCGCCAGCAGCTTGGGGGGAGGGCCCGTCGAGAGGGACACTGAAGCTTTCTTT
once | 12 | TRBJ1-2 | TRBV7-9 | . | CASSTDGYGYTF | TGTGCCAGCAGCACGGACGGCTATGGCTACACCTTC
. | 11 | TRBJ2-3 | TRBV14 | . | CASSQTGTQYF | TGTGCCAGCAGCCAAACAGGGACGCAGTATTTT
. | 15 | TRBJ2-5 | TRBV9 | . | CASSPQVGSQETQYF | TGTGCCAGCAGCCCTCAAGTAGGGAGCCAAGAGACCCAGTACTTC
. | 13 | TRBJ1-1 | TRBV19 | . | CASSPRENTEAFF | TGTGCCAGTAGCCCCAGGGAGAACACTGAAGCTTTCTTT
. | 15 | TRBJ1-3 | TRBV6-1 | . | CASSEGLASGNTIYF | TGTGCCAGCAGTGAGGGATTGGCGTCTGGAAACACCATATATTTT
. | 14 | TRBJ2-4 | TRBV6-1 | . | CASTESIAKNIQYF | TGTGCCAGCACGGAATCAATAGCCAAAAACATTCAGTACTTC
. | 12 | TRBJ1-2 | TRBV12-5 | . | CASAFTDYGYTF | TGTGCTAGTGCCTTCACGGACTATGGCTACACCTTC
. | 15 | TRBJ2-3 | TRBV10-3 | . | CAISAGQHGLNTQYF | TGTGCCATCAGTGCAGGACAGCACGGACTTAATACGCAGTATTTT
. | 12 | TRBJ1-1 | TRBV15 | . | CATRGADTEAFF | TGTGCCACCAGGGGGGCGGACACTGAAGCTTTCTTT
. | 14 | TRBJ1-4 | TRBV29-1 | . | CSVVGRTSNEKLFF | TGCAGCGTTGTCGGCCGGACGTCTAATGAAAAACTGTTTTTT
. | 13 | TRBJ1-3 | TRBV27 | . | CASTRGYGNTIYF | TGTGCCAGCACCCGAGGGTATGGAAACACCATATATTTT
once | 14 | TRBJ2-7 | TRBV5-1 | TRBD1 | CASSSGTGVYEQYF | TGCGCCAGCAGCTCCGGGACAGGGGTGTATGAGCAGTACTTC
. | 14 | TRBJ2-7 | TRBV30 | . | CASTPRGNSYEQYF | TGTGCCTCCACCCCCCGGGGGAACTCCTACGAGCAGTACTTC
. | 15 | TRBJ2-5 | TRBV21-1 | . | CASSKNYRTQETQYF | TGTGCCAGCAGCAAAAATTACCGGACCCAAGAGACCCAGTACTTC
few | 14 | TRBJ2-2 | TRBV5-1 | . | CASEAGLNTGELFF | TGCGCCTCAGAGGCGGGATTGAACACCGGGGAGCTGTTTTTT
. | 16 | TRBJ2-5 | TRBV5-1 | . | CASSPPGLRGSETQYF | TGCGCCAGCAGCCCGCCGGGACTGAGGGGATCGGAGACCCAGTACTTC
. | 13 | TRBJ1-2 | TRBV2 | . | CASSADGGNGYTF | TGTGCCAGCAGTGCGGACGGGGGTAATGGCTACACCTTC
. | 12 | TRBJ2-1 | TRBV30 | . | CAWSFSYNEQFF | TGTGCCTGGAGTTTCAGTTACAATGAGCAGTTCTTC
. | 15 | TRBJ2-5 | TRBV2 | . | CASSEGGTRLKTQYF | TGTGCCAGCAGTGAAGGAGGTACCAGACTCAAGACCCAGTACTTC
. | 13 | TRBJ2-3 | TRBV19 | TRBD1 | CASRVQGTDTQYF | TGTGCCAGTAGGGTACAGGGGACAGATACGCAGTATTTT
. | 16 | TRBJ1-1 | TRBV9 | . | CASSVATGAANTEAFF | TGTGCCAGCAGCGTAGCTACGGGGGCGGCAAACACTGAAGCTTTCTTT
. | 13 | TRBJ1-2 | TRBV7-2 | . | CASSQRGGYGYTF | TGTGCCAGCAGTCAAAGGGGGGGCTATGGCTACACCTTC
. | 15 | TRBJ1-4 | TRBV19 | . | CASMRFHSTNEKLFF | TGTGCCAGTATGCGGTTTCATTCAACTAATGAAAAACTGTTTTTT
. | 15 | TRBJ1-5 | TRBV11-1 | . | CASSLAGGGNQPQHF | TGTGCCAGCAGCTTAGCCGGCGGAGGCAATCAGCCCCAGCATTTT
once | 16 | TRBJ2-3 | TRBV7-9 | TRBD2 | CASSLSLAGVADTQYF | TGTGCCAGCAGCTTAAGTCTAGCGGGAGTGGCAGATACGCAGTATTTT
once | 12 | TRBJ2-3 | TRBV11-3 | . | CASSLEGALPYF | TGTGCCAGCAGCTTAGAGGGGGCCCTGCCGTATTTT
. | 15 | TRBJ2-1 | TRBV6-5 | TRBD2 | CASSWTSGRDVEQFF | TGTGCCAGCAGCTGGACTAGCGGGAGGGACGTGGAGCAGTTCTTC
. | 19 | TRBJ2-2 | TRBV19 | TRBD2 | CASSDRSRTSGRAIGELFF | TGTGCCAGTAGTGATCGCTCCCGGACTAGCGGGAGGGCTATCGGGGAGCTGTTTTTT
. | 15 | TRBJ2-5 | TRBV27 | . | CASLPTRGKGGTQYF | TGTGCCAGTCTTCCTACCCGGGGCAAAGGAGGGACCCAGTACTTC
. | 14 | TRBJ2-4 | TRBV14 | . | CASSPDGLRNIQYF | TGTGCCAGCAGCCCAGACGGCCTCCGGAACATTCAGTACTTC
once | 14 | TRBJ1-3 | TRBV6-1 | . | CASSDGGYGNTIYF | TGTGCCAGCAGTGACGGGGGTTATGGAAACACCATATATTTT
. | 12 | TRBJ2-4 | TRBV7-9 | TRBD1 | CASETGVGIQYF | TGTGCCAGCGAGACAGGGGTTGGCATTCAGTACTTC
once | 14 | TRBJ2-1 | TRBV18 | . | CASSETLREHEQFF | TGTGCCAGCTCCGAAACCCTCCGGGAGCATGAGCAGTTCTTC
. | 12 | TRBJ2-7 | TRBV6-5 | . | CASTSGSYEQYF | TGTGCCAGCACTTCTGGTAGCTACGAGCAGTACTTC
. | 15 | TRBJ2-3 | TRBV6-5 | TRBD2 | CASSYRAGGTDTQYF | TGTGCCAGCAGTTACAGGGCGGGAGGCACAGATACGCAGTATTTT
. | 15 | TRBJ2-2 | TRBV9 | . | CASSVDGLNTGELFF | TGTGCCAGCAGCGTAGACGGACTCAACACCGGGGAGCTGTTTTTT
. | 19 | TRBJ2-3 | TRBV7-6 | TRBD2 | CASSRRTSGRGLSTDTQYF | TGTGCCAGCAGCCGACGGACTAGCGGGAGGGGGCTTAGCACAGATACGCAGTATTTT
. | 14 | TRBJ1-2 | TRBV2 | TRBD1 | CASSDRQGMSGYTF | TGTGCCAGCAGCGATAGACAGGGTATGAGTGGCTACACCTTC
once | 15 | TRBJ1-5 | TRBV7-2 | . | CASSFWGADNQPQHF | TGTGCCAGCAGCTTTTGGGGGGCCGACAATCAGCCCCAGCATTTT
once | 12 | TRBJ2-7 | TRBV30 | . | CAWGRGSYEQYF | TGTGCCTGGGGCCGGGGCAGTTACGAGCAGTACTTC
. | 12 | TRBJ1-2 | TRBV29-1 | . | CSVDRQNYGYTF | TGCAGCGTTGACCGACAGAACTATGGCTACACCTTC
. | 15 | TRBJ1-2 | TRBV6-1 | . | CASSEVQNIGYGYTF | TGTGCCAGCAGTGAAGTTCAGAACATTGGCTATGGCTACACCTTC
. | 15 | TRBJ1-1 | TRBV2 | . | CASSVAQGLNTEAFF | TGTGCCAGCAGTGTAGCCCAGGGCCTGAACACTGAAGCTTTCTTT
. | 12 | TRBJ2-4 | TRBV11-3 | TRBD2 | CASNSGRGIQYF | TGTGCCAGCAACAGCGGGAGAGGCATTCAGTACTTC
. | 14 | TRBJ1-6 | TRBV6-6 | TRBD1 | CASRGGGDNSPLHF | TGTGCCAGTAGGGGAGGGGGCGATAATTCACCCCTCCACTTT
few | 15 | TRBJ2-5 | TRBV9 | . | CASSPSLGVEETQYF | TGTGCCAGCAGCCCGTCTTTGGGGGTAGAGGAGACCCAGTACTTC
. | 17 | TRBJ1-5 | TRBV6-4 | . | CASSDGWGSSSNQPQHF | TGTGCCAGCAGTGACGGGTGGGGTAGTTCGAGCAATCAGCCCCAGCATTTT
. | 16 | TRBJ2-1 | TRBV19 | . | CASQGRVGSSYNEQFF | TGTGCCAGCCAGGGACGAGTGGGAAGCTCCTACAATGAGCAGTTCTTC
once | 15 | TRBJ2-3 | TRBV7-2 | TRBD2 | CASSLDGGRTDTQYF | TGTGCCAGCAGCTTAGATGGCGGGAGGACAGATACGCAGTATTTT
. | 12 | TRBJ1-1 | TRBV30 | . | CACRMKNTEAFF | TGTGCCTGCCGCATGAAAAACACTGAAGCTTTCTTT
. | 18 | TRBJ2-1 | TRBV19 | TRBD2 | CASSQPPGLAGVYNEQFF | TGTGCCAGTAGTCAACCACCGGGACTAGCGGGGGTCTACAATGAGCAGTTCTTC
. | 16 | TRBJ1-5 | TRBV28 | . | CASRPQGPAGGQPQHF | TGTGCCAGCAGGCCTCAGGGGCCGGCTGGAGGACAGCCCCAGCATTTT